This TCR beta chain was obtained from a study of blood T cell repertoires in COVID-19. The assay was immunoSEQ multiplex PCR, and TCRdb's table has in-frame clones only and misses some. The sample lists about 480,000 clones; 85% to 90% were seen once. J gave up 7 bases and V 4 bases, and 8 bases lay outside the gene matches. The CDR3 consists of 15 residues. Germline CDR1 and CDR2: SQVTM and ANQGSEA. The rearrangement uses TRBV29-1 and TRBJ2-1; 12 nucleotides line up with TRBD2. The sample consisted of peripheral blood. This clonotype originated in a man aged 18-30 years with COVID-19, enrolled during active disease. CDR3 in amino acids: CSVGFRLAGGNEQFF. The CDR3 DNA follows: TGCAGCGTTGGATTTCGGCTAGCGGGGGGGAATGAGCAGTTCTTC.